One sample yielded the 13 T cell receptor beta chains listed below, sequenced in a study of T-cell memory formation after mild COVID-19. Using its own MiXCR run on the 5' RACE reads, TCRdb lists one record per CDR3 protein. The sample contains around 300,000 distinct CDR3 sequences, 13% of which appear only once. The sample taken for sequencing was PBMCs or a T cell subset sorted from them (not recorded which). All receptors come from a man aged 18-30 years who had mild COVID-19 (a few samples of this study predate the infection). Cell type and time point are not known.

As to this clonotype: The junction and the germline gene differ at one end; a read error may be behind it. This chain uses TRBV6-2 or TRBV6-3 with TRBJ2-2; tentative D call: TRBD2 (6 bases). Germline V gene data show CDR1 as MNHEY and CDR2 as SVGEGT. The CDR3 loop spans 14 amino acids. Written as DNA, the CDR3 is TGTACCAGCAGTGATGACCGGGGGACCGGGGAGCTGTTTTTT. Residues: CTSSDDRGTGELFF.

The CDR3 region is CASNFGTGELFF. For the CDR3, the DNA is TGTGCCAGTAACTTCGGCACCGGGGAGCTGTTTTTT. This rearrangement joins TRBV19 to TRBJ2-2; no reliable D call. Germline V gene lookup returns CDR1 LNHDA and CDR2 SQIVND (reference sequence). The CDR3 totals 12 residues. Trimming took off 7 bases at V and 4 bases at J, with 7 bases between the two ends.

In its sample, this clonotype was seen a few times. The chain uses TRBV20-1 and TRBJ1-1, with D perhaps matching TRBD1 (6 bases). CDR1 DFQATT and CDR2 SNEGSKA come from the germline V gene (reference sequence). The CDR3 is made up of 13 amino acids. The ends were cut back, 6 bases at V and 4 bases at J, with 15 bases in the middle. CDR3 in amino acids: CSALQGRATEAFF. The CDR3 nucleotides are TGCAGTGCGCTACAGGGAAGGGCCACTGAAGCTTTCTTT.

This clonotype was detected a few times. This chain connects TRBV7-2 to TRBJ1-3; D is unresolved. Trimming cost V 1 base and J 4 bases, with 5 bases left between them. Germline CDR1 SGHTA, CDR2 FQGNSA. This CDR3 is 13 amino acids long. CDR3 nucleotide sequence: TGTGCCAGCAGCTTAGAAGAGGGAAACACCATATATTTT. As protein: CASSLEEGNTIYF.

The J gene is TRBJ1-2, the V gene TRBV20-1; D is perhaps TRBD1 (5 bases). Trimming cost V 3 bases and J 8 bases, with 13 bases left between them. This CDR3 comprises 12 residues. CDR1 and CDR2 (germline): DFQATT, SNEGSKA (reference sequence). CDR3 coding DNA: TGCAGTGCTAGCCAGTCCTGGGGCGGCTACACCTTC. It yields the protein CSASQSWGGYTF.

This clonotype has more than one count but fewer than ten. The chain couples TRBV29-1 to TRBJ2-5, with D perhaps matching TRBD1 or TRBD2 (5 bases each). Germline-derived CDR1 and CDR2 are SQVTM and ANQGSEA. The CDR3 length is 13 residues. V lost 7 bases and J 4 bases, leaving 16 bases between the germline ends. The CDR3 reads CSEETQRGETQYF. The CDR3 DNA is TGCAGCGAAGAGACACAGAGGGGAGAGACCCAGTACTTC.

This clonotype was picked up one time. The gene calls are TRBV11-3 and TRBJ2-5; 10 bases map to TRBD2. The CDR3 consists of 16 residues. Per the germline V gene, CDR1 is SGHNT and CDR2 is YENEEA. V dropped 0 bases and J dropped 2; count of bases not matched to a gene: 3. CDR3 nucleotide sequence: TGTGCCAGCAGCTTAGATCCTAGCGGGGGACAAGAGACCCAGTACTTC. Protein: CASSLDPSGGQETQYF. Supplemented by reference TRBV11-3 and TRBJ2-5, the full variable domain reads EAGVVQSPRYKIIEKKQPVAFWCNPISGHNTLYWYLQNLGQGPELLIRYENEEAVDDSQLPKDRFSAERLKGVDSTLKIQPAELGDSAVYLCASSLDPSGGQETQYFGPGTRLLVL.

V usage is TRBV3-1 and J usage is TRBJ2-7; D is uncertain. Per the germline V gene, CDR1 is LGHDT and CDR2 is YNNKEL (reference sequence). V lost 1 base and J lost 3, with 13 bases in between. This CDR3 has 15 residues. This CDR3 reads CASSQGPSGRYEQYF. The DNA of the CDR3 is TGTGCCAGCAGCCAAGGCCCTTCCGGGCGCTACGAGCAGTACTTC.

The chain joins TRBV21-1 to TRBJ1-6. TRBV21-1 is listed as a pseudogene. The CDR3 covers 13 residues. CDR3 bases: TGTGCCAGCAGCCGGACGTTAAGTTCACCCCTCCACTTT. Encoded protein: CASSRTLSSPLHF.

This clonotype occurred a few times. The V call is TRBV5-1, the J call TRBJ1-3; D not resolved. Germline lookup yields CDR1 SGHRS and CDR2 YFSETQ. Trimming removed 2 bases from V and 0 bases from J, with 12 bases in between. This CDR3 has 16 residues. In DNA, the CDR3 is TGCGCCAGCAGCTTATCCGGTCCGGACTCTGGAAACACCATATATTTT. Its protein product is CASSLSGPDSGNTIYF.

This clonotype was observed a few times. The chain recombines TRBV7-2 with TRBJ2-7, with TRBD2 matching over 7 bases. Germline V gene data show CDR1 as SGHTA and CDR2 as FQGNSA. The CDR3 has 16 residues. CDR3 loop: CASSLDSGFSSGSLTV. The DNA for the CDR3 is TGTGCCAGCAGCTTAGATAGTGGATTCTCTAGCGGCTCTCTCACAGTC.

This clonotype has ten or more counts. The gene calls are TRBV5-5 and TRBJ2-1; a weak D match, TRBD1 (6 bases). There are 15 residues in the CDR3. Germline lookup yields CDR1 SGHKS and CDR2 YYEKEE (reference sequence). Trimming pared 0 bases from V and 3 bases from J, leaving 10 bases between. The CDR3 sequence is CASSLGQEDYNEQFF. In DNA form, the CDR3 reads TGTGCCAGCAGCTTGGGACAGGAGGACTACAATGAGCAGTTCTTC.

This clonotype turned up a few times. The V call is TRBV7-2, the J call TRBJ2-2; the D gene could be TRBD1 or TRBD2 (6 bases each). This CDR3 spans 16 amino acids. Germline V gene lookup returns CDR1 SGHTA and CDR2 FQGNSA. V lost 7 bases, J lost 5 bases, and 20 bases lay in between. The CDR3 loop is CASIPRGGGSTGELFF. The CDR3 nucleotides are TGTGCCAGCATCCCTCGAGGAGGGGGAAGTACCGGGGAGCTGTTTTTT.